The clone carrying this TCR beta chain showed up just a few times. This entry comes from a study of blood T cells in healthy people across ages. Next came a second PCR, run for roughly 7 to 12 cycles, which used a sample-barcoded 5' primer along with a J-beta primer mix. TCRdb analysed the 5' RACE reads with MiXCR anew, one entry per CDR3 protein. The sample lists around 620,000 distinct CDR3 sequences, approximately 27% occurring once. V trimming: 6 bases; J trimming: 2 bases; junction bases outside the gene matches: 4. The CDR3 has 13 amino acids. The germline V gene has CDR1 SQVTM and CDR2 ANQGSEA.

The origin of this receptor is a woman in her seventies in good health. The specimen was blood. The chain carries TRBV29-1 and TRBJ2-5, with 9 bases that match TRBD2. The CDR3 is CSVLAGTQETQYF. In DNA, the CDR3 is TGCAGCGTGCTAGCGGGGACACAAGAGACCCAGTACTTC.